This is a list of T cell receptor beta chains from one sample in a study of neurological immune-mediated disorders. TCRdb called the 5' RACE reads again in MiXCR, with one record for every CDR3 protein. The sample contains 9,500 to 13,000 distinct CDR3 sequences, under 25% of which appear only once. Sequenced: CD8+ T cells from blood. The receptors here all came from a woman between 55 and 75 years old with HTLV-1-associated myelopathy (HAM/TSP). Both conserved end residues are part of each CDR3. A D gene is named only where the DNA matches it firmly. Some rows have no size entry. The others give once, few or many, or a class for an expanded clone.

D gene: NA; clone size: many; J gene: TRBJ2-3; V gene: TRBV6-5; CDR3 protein: CASSYSGLGGTDTQYF; CDR3 DNA: TGTGCCAGCAGTTACTCCGGACTAGGGGGGACAGATACGCAGTATTTT
D gene: NA; clone size: medium-sized; J gene: TRBJ1-1; V gene: TRBV20-1; CDR3 protein: CSARAGDTEAFF; CDR3 DNA: TGCAGTGCTAGGGCGGGGGACACTGAAGCTTTCTTT
D gene: NA; clone size: many; J gene: TRBJ2-2; V gene: TRBV12-3/TRBV12-4; CDR3 protein: CASSPPLARNTGELFF; CDR3 DNA: TGTGCCAGCAGTCCCCCCCTAGCGAGAAACACCGGGGAGCTGTTTTTT
D gene: TRBD2; clone size: many; J gene: TRBJ2-3; V gene: TRBV20-1; CDR3 protein: CSASGGVTDTQYF; CDR3 DNA: TGCAGTGCTAGCGGGGGGGTCACAGATACGCAGTATTTT
D gene: TRBD2; clone size: NA; J gene: TRBJ2-7; V gene: TRBV20-1; CDR3 protein: CSARGGGLYEQYF; CDR3 DNA: TGCAGTGCTAGAGGCGGGGGGCTCTACGAGCAGTACTTC
D gene: NA; clone size: many; J gene: TRBJ1-1; V gene: TRBV27; CDR3 protein: CASSLSPGIPEAFF; CDR3 DNA: TGTGCCAGCAGTTTATCCCCCGGGATCCCTGAAGCTTTCTTT
D gene: NA; clone size: many; J gene: TRBJ1-1; V gene: TRBV7-2; CDR3 protein: CASSPEMWTEAFF; CDR3 DNA: TGTGCCAGCAGCCCGGAAATGTGGACTGAAGCTTTCTTT
D gene: NA; clone size: many; J gene: TRBJ1-3; V gene: TRBV5-1; CDR3 protein: CASSYSDAGGNTIYF; CDR3 DNA: TGCGCCAGCAGCTACTCCGACGCGGGTGGAAACACCATATATTTT
D gene: TRBD2; clone size: NA; J gene: TRBJ2-1; V gene: TRBV20-1; CDR3 protein: CSAGLGGVSNEQFF; CDR3 DNA: TGCAGTGCTGGCCTCGGGGGGGTTAGCAATGAGCAGTTCTTC
D gene: TRBD2; clone size: many; J gene: TRBJ2-1; V gene: TRBV5-1; CDR3 protein: CASSTHLTSGLYNEQFF; CDR3 DNA: TGCGCCAGCAGCACCCACCTGACTAGCGGGTTATACAATGAGCAGTTCTTC
D gene: TRBD2; clone size: many; J gene: TRBJ2-1; V gene: TRBV10-2; CDR3 protein: CASGSSGVRDEQFF; CDR3 DNA: TGCGCCAGCGGATCTAGCGGGGTCAGGGATGAGCAGTTCTTC
D gene: NA; clone size: many; J gene: TRBJ2-3; V gene: TRBV13; CDR3 protein: CASSGGPPSTDTQYF; CDR3 DNA: TGTGCCAGCAGCGGCGGACCACCTAGCACAGATACGCAGTATTTT